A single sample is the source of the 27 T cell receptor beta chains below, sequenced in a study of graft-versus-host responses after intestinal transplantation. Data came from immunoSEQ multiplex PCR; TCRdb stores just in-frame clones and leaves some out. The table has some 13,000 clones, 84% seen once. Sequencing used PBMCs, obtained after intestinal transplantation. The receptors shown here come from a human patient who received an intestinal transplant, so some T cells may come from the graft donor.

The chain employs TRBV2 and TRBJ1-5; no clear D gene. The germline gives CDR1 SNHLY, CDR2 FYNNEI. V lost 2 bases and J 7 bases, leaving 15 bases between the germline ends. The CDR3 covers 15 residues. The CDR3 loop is CASSERRGSGQPQHF. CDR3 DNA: TGTGCCAGCAGTGAACGACGGGGAAGCGGCCAGCCCCAGCATTTT.

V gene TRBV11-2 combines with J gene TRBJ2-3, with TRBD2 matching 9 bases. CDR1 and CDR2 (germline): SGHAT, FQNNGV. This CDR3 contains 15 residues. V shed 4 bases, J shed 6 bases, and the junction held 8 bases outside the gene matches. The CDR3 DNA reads TGTGCCAGCAGCTATAGCGGGAGTGGGGGGGATACGCAGTATTTT. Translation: CASSYSGSGGDTQYF.

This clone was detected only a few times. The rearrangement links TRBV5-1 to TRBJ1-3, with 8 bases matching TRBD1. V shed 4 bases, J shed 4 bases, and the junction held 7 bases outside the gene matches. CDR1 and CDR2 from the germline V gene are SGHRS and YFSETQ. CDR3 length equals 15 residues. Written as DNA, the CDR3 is TGCGCCAGCAGCGGGGGGACAGGTCCGGGAAACACCATATATTTT. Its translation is CASSGGTGPGNTIYF.

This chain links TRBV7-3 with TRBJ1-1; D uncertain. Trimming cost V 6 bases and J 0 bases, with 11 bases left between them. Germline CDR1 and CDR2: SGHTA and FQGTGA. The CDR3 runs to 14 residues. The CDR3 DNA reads TGTGCCAGCAGTGATTGGACGGTGAACACTGAAGCTTTCTTT. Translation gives CASSDWTVNTEAFF.

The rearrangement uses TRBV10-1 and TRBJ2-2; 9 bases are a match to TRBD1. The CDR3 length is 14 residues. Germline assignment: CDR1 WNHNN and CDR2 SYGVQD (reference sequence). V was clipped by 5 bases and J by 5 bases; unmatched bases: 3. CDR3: CASSLGQGTGELFF. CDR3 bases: TGCGCCAGCAGTTTGGGACAGGGAACCGGGGAGCTGTTTTTT.

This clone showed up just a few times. CDR3 nucleotides: TGTGCCTCCCAGCGGACCCATGGCTACACCTTC. Its protein product is CASQRTHGYTF. The V gene is TRBV2, the J gene TRBJ1-2, with D unclear. V was pared by 11 bases and J by 6 bases, with 13 bases between. Germline CDR1 SNHLY, CDR2 FYNNEI. The CDR3 loop spans 11 amino acids.

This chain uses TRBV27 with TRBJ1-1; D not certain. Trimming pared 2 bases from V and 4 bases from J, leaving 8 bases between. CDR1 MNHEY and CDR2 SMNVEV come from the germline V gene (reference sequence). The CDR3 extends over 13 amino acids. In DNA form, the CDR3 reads TGTGCCAGCAGTTTAAAGGGAGGCACTGAAGCTTTCTTT. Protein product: CASSLKGGTEAFF.

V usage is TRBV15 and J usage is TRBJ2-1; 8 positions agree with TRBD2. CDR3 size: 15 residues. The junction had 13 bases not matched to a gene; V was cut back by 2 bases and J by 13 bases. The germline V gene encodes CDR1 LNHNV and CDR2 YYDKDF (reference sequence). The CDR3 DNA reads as TGTGCCACCAGCAGACGGGCGGGTAGCGGGGCGACCCAGTTCTTC. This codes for CATSRRAGSGATQFF.

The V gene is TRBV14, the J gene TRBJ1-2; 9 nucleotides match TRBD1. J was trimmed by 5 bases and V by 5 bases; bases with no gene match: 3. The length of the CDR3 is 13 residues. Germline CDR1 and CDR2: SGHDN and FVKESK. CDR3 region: CASSDGTGYGYTF. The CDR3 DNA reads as TGTGCCAGCAGCGACGGGACAGGGTATGGCTACACCTTC.

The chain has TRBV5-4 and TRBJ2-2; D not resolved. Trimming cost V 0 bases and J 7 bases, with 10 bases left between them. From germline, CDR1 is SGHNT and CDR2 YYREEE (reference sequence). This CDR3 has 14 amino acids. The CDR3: CASSLGQTNGELFF. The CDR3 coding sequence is TGTGCCAGCAGCTTGGGGCAGACGAACGGGGAGCTGTTTTTT.

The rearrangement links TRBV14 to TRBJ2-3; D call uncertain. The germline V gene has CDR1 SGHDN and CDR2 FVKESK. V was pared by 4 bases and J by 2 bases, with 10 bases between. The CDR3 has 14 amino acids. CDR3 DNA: TGTGCCAGCAGCCCGATCGGGTTCACAGATACGCAGTATTTT. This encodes CASSPIGFTDTQYF.

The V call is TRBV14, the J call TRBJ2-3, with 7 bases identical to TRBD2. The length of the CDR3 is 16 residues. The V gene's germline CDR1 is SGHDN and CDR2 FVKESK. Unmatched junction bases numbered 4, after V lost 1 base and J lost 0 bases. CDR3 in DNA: TGTGCCAGCAGCCAAGGAGCTAGCGGAAGCACAGATACGCAGTATTTT. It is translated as CASSQGASGSTDTQYF. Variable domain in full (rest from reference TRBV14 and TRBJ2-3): EAGVTQFPSHSVIEKGQTVTLRCDPISGHDNLYWYRRVMGKEIKFLLHFVKESKQDESGMPNNRFLAERTGGTYSTLKVQPAELEDSGVYFCASSQGASGSTDTQYFGPGTRLTVL.

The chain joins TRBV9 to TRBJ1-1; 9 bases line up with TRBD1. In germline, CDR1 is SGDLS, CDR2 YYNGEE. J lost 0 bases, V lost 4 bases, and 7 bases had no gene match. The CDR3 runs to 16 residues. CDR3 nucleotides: TGTGCCAGCAGCTCTCATGGGACAGGGATGAACACTGAAGCTTTCTTT. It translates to CASSSHGTGMNTEAFF.

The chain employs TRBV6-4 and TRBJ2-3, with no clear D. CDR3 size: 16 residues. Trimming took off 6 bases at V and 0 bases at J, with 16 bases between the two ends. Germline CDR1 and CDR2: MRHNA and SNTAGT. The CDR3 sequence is CASRERPFPSTDTQYF. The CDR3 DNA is TGTGCCAGCAGGGAGAGACCTTTCCCTAGCACAGATACGCAGTATTTT.

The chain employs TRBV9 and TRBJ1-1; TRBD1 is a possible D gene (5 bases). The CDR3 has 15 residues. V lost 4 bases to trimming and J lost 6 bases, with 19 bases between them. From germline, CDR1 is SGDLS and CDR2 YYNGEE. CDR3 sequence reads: CASSPRPGPTAEAFF. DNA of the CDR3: TGTGCCAGCAGCCCTCGCCCGGGGCCCACCGCTGAAGCTTTCTTT.

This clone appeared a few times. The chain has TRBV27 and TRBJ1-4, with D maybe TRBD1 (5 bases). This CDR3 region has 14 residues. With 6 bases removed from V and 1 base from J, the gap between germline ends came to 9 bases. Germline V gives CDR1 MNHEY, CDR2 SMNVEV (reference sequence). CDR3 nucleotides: TGTGCCAGCAGCGGGGGAGTAACTAATGAAAAACTGTTTTTT. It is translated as CASSGGVTNEKLFF.

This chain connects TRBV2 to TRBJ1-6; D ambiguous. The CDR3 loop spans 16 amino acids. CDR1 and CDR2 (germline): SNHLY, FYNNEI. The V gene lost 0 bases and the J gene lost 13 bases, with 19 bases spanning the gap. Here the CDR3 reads CASSEALRSSPAPLHF. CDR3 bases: TGTGCCAGCAGTGAAGCGCTTCGATCCTCTCCTGCGCCCCTCCACTTT.

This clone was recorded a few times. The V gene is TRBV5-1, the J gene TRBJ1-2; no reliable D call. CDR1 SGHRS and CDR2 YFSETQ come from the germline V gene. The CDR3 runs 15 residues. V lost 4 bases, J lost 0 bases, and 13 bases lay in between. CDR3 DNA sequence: TGCGCCAGCAGCCCGGGCGACACCGCTAACTATGGCTACACCTTC. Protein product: CASSPGDTANYGYTF.

The CDR3 DNA follows: TGTGCCAGCAGTTTAGGATCTGCGGGTCGAGGGGCAGATACGCAGTATTTT. Protein sequence: CASSLGSAGRGADTQYF. The chain uses TRBV28 and TRBJ2-3, with D perhaps TRBD1 or TRBD2 (5 bases each). Germline-derived CDR1 and CDR2 are MDHEN and SYDVKM. This CDR3 comprises 17 residues. The germline V and J ends were trimmed by 2 bases and 4 bases, with 19 bases remaining between them.

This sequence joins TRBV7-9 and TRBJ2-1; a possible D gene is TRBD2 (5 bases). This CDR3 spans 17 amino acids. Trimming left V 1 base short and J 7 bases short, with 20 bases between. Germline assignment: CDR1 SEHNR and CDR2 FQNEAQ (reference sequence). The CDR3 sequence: CASSLGSGALSRNEQFF. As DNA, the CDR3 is TGTGCCAGCAGCTTAGGAAGCGGAGCCCTATCAAGGAATGAGCAGTTCTTC. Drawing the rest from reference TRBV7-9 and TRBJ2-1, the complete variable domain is DTGVSQNPRHKITKRGQNVTFRCDPISEHNRLYWYRQTLGQGPEFLTYFQNEAQLEKSRLLSDRFSAERPKGSFSTLEIQRTEQGDSAMYLCASSLGSGALSRNEQFFGPGTRLTVL.

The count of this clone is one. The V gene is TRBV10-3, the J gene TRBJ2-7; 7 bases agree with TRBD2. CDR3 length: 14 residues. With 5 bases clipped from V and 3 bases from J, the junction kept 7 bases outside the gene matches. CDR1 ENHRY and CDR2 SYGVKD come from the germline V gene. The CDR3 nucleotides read TGTGCCATCAGTCCTAGCGGAGGGATCTACGAGCAGTACTTC. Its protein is CAISPSGGIYEQYF.

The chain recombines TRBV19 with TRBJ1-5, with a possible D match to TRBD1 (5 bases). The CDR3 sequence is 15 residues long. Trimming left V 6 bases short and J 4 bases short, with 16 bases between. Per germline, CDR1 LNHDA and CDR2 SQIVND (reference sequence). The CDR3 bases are TGTGCCAGTAGCGCCGAAACCGCAGGGAATCAGCCCCAGCATTTT. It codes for CASSAETAGNQPQHF.

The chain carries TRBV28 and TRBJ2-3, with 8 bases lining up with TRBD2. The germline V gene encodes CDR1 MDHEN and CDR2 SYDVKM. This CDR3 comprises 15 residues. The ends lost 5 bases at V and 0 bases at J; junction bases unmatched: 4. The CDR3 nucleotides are TGTGCCAGCAGTCCCCGGGGGGGGAGCACAGATACGCAGTATTTT. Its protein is CASSPRGGSTDTQYF. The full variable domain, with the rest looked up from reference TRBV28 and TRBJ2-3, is DVKVTQSSRYLVKRTGEKVFLECVQDMDHENMFWYRQDPGLGLRLIYFSYDVKMKEKGDIPEGYSVSREKKERFSLILESASTNQTSMYLCASSPRGGSTDTQYFGPGTRLTVL.

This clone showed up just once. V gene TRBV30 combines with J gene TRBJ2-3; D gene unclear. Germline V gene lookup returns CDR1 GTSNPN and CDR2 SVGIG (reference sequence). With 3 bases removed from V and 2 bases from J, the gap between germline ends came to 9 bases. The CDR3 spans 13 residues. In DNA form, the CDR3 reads TGTGCCTGGAGCAACTTTTACACAGATACGCAGTATTTT. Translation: CAWSNFYTDTQYF.

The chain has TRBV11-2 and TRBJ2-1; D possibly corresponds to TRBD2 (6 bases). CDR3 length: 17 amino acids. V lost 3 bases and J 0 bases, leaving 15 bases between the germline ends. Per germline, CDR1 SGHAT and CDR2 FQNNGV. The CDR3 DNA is TGTGCCAGCAGCTTGATACTAGCCTTTAGCTCCTACAATGAGCAGTTCTTC. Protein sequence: CASSLILAFSSYNEQFF.

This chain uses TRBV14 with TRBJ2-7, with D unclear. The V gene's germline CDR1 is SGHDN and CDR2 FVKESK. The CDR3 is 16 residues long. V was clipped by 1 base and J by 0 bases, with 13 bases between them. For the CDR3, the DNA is TGTGCCAGCAGCCAAGCCCGCGGTGTTTCCTCCTACGAGCAGTACTTC. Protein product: CASSQARGVSSYEQYF.

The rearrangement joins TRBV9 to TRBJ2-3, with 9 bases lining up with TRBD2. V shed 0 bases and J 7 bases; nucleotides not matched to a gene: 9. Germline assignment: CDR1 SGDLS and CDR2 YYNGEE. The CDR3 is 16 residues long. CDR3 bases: TGTGCCAGCAGCGTAGCTCGGCGGGAGGGCTTGAATACGCAGTATTTT. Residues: CASSVARREGLNTQYF.